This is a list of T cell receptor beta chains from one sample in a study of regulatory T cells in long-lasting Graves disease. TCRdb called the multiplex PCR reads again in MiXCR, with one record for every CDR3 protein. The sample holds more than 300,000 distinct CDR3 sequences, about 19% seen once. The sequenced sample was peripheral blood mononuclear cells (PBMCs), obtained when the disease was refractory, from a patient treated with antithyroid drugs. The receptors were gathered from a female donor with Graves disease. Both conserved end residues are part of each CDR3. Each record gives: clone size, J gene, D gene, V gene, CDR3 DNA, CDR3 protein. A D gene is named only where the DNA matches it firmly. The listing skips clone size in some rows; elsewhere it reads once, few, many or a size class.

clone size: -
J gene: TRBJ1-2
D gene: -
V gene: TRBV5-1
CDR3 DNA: TGCGCCAGCACAACCCGGGACGGGAGCTATGGCTACACCTTC
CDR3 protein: CASTTRDGSYGYTF

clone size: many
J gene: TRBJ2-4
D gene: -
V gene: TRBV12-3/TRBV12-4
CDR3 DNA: TGTGCCAGCAGTTTTCAGGGGCCATTAGCCAAAAACATTCAGTACTTC
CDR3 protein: CASSFQGPLAKNIQYF

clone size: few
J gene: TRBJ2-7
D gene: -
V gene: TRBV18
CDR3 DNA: TGTGCCAGCTCACCTAGCTCACGATCTACGAGGCAGTACTTC
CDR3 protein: CASSPSSRSTRQYF

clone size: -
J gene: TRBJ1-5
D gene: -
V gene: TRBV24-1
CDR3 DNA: TGTGCCACCAGTGATCCCGGACAGAACAATCAGCCCCAGCATTTT
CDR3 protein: CATSDPGQNNQPQHF

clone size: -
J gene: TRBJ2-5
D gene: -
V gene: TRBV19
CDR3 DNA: TGTGCCAGTAGTATCATGTACCAAGAGACCCAGTACTTC
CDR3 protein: CASSIMYQETQYF

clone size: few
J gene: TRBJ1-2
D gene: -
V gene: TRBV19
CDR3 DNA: TGTGCCAGTAGGGGACCGTACTATGGCTACACCTTC
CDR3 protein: CASRGPYYGYTF

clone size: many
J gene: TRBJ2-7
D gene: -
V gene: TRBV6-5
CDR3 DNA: TGTGCCAGCAGTTACGGGCGGGGCAACTACGAGCAGTACTTC
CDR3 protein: CASSYGRGNYEQYF

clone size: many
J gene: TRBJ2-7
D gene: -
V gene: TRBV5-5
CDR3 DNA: TGTGCCAGCAGCTTGGACGGGGATGCTAAGAGCAAGCAGTACTTC
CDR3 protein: CASSLDGDAKSKQYF

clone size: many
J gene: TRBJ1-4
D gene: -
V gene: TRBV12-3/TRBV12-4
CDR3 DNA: TGTGCCAGCAGTTTAGGTCTGGGGGGTAATGAAAAACTGTTTTTT
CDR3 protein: CASSLGLGGNEKLFF

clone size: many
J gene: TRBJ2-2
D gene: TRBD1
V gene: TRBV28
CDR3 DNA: TGTGCCAGCAGTTTGCGGACAGGGCGTACCGGGGAGCTGTTTTTT
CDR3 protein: CASSLRTGRTGELFF

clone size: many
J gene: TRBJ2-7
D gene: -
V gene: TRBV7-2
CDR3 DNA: TGTGCCAGCAGCTTAGCCGGCGCTAGCTCCTACGAGCAGTACTTC
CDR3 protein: CASSLAGASSYEQYF

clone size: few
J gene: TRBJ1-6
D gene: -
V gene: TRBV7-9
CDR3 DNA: TGTGCCAGCAGCCCGGACACCGCCTATAATTCACCCCTCCACTTT
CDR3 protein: CASSPDTAYNSPLHF

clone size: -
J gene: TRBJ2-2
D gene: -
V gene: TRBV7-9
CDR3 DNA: TGTGCCAGCAGCCCCCGCACCGAGACAAACACCGGGGAGCTGTTTTTT
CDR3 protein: CASSPRTETNTGELFF

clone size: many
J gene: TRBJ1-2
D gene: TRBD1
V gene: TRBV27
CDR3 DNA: TGTGCCAGCAGGGCCTACGGGGGGACAGGGGGCAGAGTTGACTATGGCTACACCTTC
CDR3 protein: CASRAYGGTGGRVDYGYTF

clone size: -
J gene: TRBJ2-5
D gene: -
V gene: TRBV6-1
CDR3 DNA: TGTGCCAGCAGTGAATTTAAGCCAGGCCCAGGGACCCAGTACTTC
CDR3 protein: CASSEFKPGPGTQYF

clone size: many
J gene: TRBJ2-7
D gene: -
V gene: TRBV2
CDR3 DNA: TGTGCCGATCGCCCGGGCAGGGCTCCCTACGAGCAGTACTTC
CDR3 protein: CADRPGRAPYEQYF

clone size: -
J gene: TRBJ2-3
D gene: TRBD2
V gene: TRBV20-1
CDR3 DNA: TGCAGTGCAAGGACTAGCGGGGGTGTAGATACGCAGTATTTT
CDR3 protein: CSARTSGGVDTQYF

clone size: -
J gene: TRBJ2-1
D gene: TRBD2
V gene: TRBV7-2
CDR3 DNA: TGTGCCAGCAGCTTAAGCGGGGGGGCCAGAAATGAGCAGTTCTTC
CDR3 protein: CASSLSGGARNEQFF

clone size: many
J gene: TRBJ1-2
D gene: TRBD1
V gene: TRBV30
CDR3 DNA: TGTGCCTGGAGTCCTACAGGGGAAGGCTACACCTTC
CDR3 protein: CAWSPTGEGYTF

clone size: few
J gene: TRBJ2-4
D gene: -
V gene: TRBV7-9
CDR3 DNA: TGTGCCAGCAGCTTAACCTCCGGGGAAGCCAAAAACATTCAGTACTTC
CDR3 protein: CASSLTSGEAKNIQYF

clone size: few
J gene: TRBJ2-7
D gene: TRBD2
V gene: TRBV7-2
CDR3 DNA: TGTGCCAGCAGCTTAGTCGGCGGCTCGCGGGGGAGCTCCTACGAGCAGTACTTC
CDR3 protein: CASSLVGGSRGSSYEQYF

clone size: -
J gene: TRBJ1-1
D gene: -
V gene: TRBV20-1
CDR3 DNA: TGCAGTGCTAGAAAGGGTAGGGACACTGAAGCTTTCTTT
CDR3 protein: CSARKGRDTEAFF

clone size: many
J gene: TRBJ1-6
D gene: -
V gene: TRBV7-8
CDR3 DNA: TGTGCCAGCAGCTTAAGACGGGCTAATTCACCCCTCCACTTT
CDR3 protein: CASSLRRANSPLHF

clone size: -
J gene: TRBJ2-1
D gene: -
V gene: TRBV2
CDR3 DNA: TGTGCCAGCAGTGCCGGAGGAATGGGGGGCCATGAGCAGTTCTTC
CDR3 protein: CASSAGGMGGHEQFF

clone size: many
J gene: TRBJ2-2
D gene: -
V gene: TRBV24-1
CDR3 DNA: TGTGCCACCAGTGATGCAAGCTGGACCGGGGAGCTGTTTTTT
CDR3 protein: CATSDASWTGELFF

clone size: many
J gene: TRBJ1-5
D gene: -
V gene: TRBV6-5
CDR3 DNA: TGTGCCAGCAGTTACTATTCCCTGCTTAATCAGCCCCAGCATTTT
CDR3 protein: CASSYYSLLNQPQHF

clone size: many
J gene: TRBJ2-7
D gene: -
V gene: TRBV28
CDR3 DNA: TGTGCCAGCAGTTCTCTATACGAGCAGTACTTC
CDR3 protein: CASSSLYEQYF

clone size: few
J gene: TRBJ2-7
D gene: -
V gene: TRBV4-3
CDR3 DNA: TGCGCCAGCAGCCAAGTTGTCGGAAAATCCTACGAGCAGTACTTC
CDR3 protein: CASSQVVGKSYEQYF

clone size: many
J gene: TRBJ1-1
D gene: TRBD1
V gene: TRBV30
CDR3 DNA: TGTGCCTGGAGTGGGGGGACAGGGGGGTTCGTGAACACTGAAGCTTTCTTT
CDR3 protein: CAWSGGTGGFVNTEAFF

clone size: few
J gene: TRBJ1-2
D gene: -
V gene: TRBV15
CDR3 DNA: TGTGCCACCAGCAGAGATCGCGATCGAATCGAGGGCTACACCTTC
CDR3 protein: CATSRDRDRIEGYTF

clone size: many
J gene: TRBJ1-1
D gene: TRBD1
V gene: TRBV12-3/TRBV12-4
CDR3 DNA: TGTGCCAGCAGTACCACAGGGGGGCCCGGCACTGAAGCTTTCTTT
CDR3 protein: CASSTTGGPGTEAFF

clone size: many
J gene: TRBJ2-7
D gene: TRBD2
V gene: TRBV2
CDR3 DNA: TGTGCCAGCAGTGATGATCCTTCGGTAGCGGGTGACTCCTACGAGCAGTACTTC
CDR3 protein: CASSDDPSVAGDSYEQYF

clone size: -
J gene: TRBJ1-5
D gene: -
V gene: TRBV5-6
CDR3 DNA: TGTGCCAGCAGCTACACACGTGATAGCAATCAGCCCCAGCATTTT
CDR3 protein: CASSYTRDSNQPQHF

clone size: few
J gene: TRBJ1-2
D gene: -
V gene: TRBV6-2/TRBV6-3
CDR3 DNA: TGTGCCAGCAGTGAAGCTACGTGGGGCATGAACTATGGCTACACCTTC
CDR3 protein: CASSEATWGMNYGYTF

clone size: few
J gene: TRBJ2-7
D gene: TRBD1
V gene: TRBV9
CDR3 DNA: TGTGCCAGCAGCGGGGGAACAGGGGTCGGCGAGCAGTACTTC
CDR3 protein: CASSGGTGVGEQYF